This TCR beta chain originates from a study of blood T cell repertoires in COVID-19 (dated by TCRdb to between 2020 and 2021). Notes on the research overall: Samples covering the acute and convalescent phases of COVID-19 were provided by collaborators in the United States, Italy and Spain. Where HLA class I and class II types were available, the types were taken from metadata supplied by the sample provider, not from assay-based typing. Nearly every sample came with metadata listing a de-identified subject ID, COVID-19 status, age in years and sex. The repertoires were released in a freely available public database intended as a resource for research on the immune response to SARS-CoV-2. Deeply sampled blood TCRbeta repertoires from subjects exposed to, actively infected with, or recovered from COVID-19 were included in the dataset. The material from the prospective study consisted of cDNA or gDNA derived from T cells, B-cell-depleted T cells, or PBMCs. The samples were drawn from two sources: the first 160 participants of the ongoing ImmuneRACE study, and 950 to 1,500 subjects contributed by 6 global collaborators.

Study-wide findings and limitations: Clinical and demographic metadata were provided uncurated, with the amount varying by source and participant.

Samples from volunteer blood donors who had recovered from COVID-19 were contributed by a second Seattle source. Each collaborating institution followed its own protocols to collect whole blood in K2EDTA tubes. For TCRbeta analysis, collaborators shipped samples as frozen whole blood, isolated PBMCs, or DNA extracted from either of those sample types. As regards this clone: No cognate antigen has been identified for it. No base-level quality is on record; no much larger clone is a single base apart.

The immunoSEQ Assay, a bias-controlled multiplex PCR, was used to amplify TCRbeta CDR3 regions from genomic DNA. In the paper's pipeline: Nucleated cell counts per sample were estimated from amplification of reference gene primers within the assay. To quantify the absolute abundance of each unique TCRbeta CDR3 rearrangement, sequence reads were collapsed and filtered. For each sample, productive Simpson clonality was calculated as the square root of Simpson's diversity index over productive rearrangements. Not all clones reach the TCRdb copy of this immuneACCESS table, which keeps in-frame sequences only. Checked studies attribute under half of the gap to unresolved V genes and leave the rest unexplained. For V, J and clone size, that table is used; D and trimming come from the DNA. Within this sample are approximately 220,000 clones, with more than 75% of them counted one time only. The ten largest clones take up roughly 6.4% of the sample.

The germline V gene yields SGHDN for CDR1 and FVKESK for CDR2. There are 16 amino acids in the CDR3, from cysteine to phenylalanine inclusive. Kept here is only the CDR3 DNA, which spans 48 bases and is read in frame from base 1. The junction shows trimming of 5 bases on V and 0 bases on J, plus 16 bases between the germline ends. Sequenced input: peripheral blood. The TCR comes from a man in his 60s who had recovered from COVID-19. The V and J segments used are TRBV14 and TRBJ1-1; TRBD1 is a weak D gene call, 6 bases matching. This receptor carries the CDR3 CASSFVGQGLNTEAFF. The sequence in DNA is TGTGCCAGCAGCTTCGTGGGCCAGGGGTTGAACACTGAAGCTTTCTTT.